This T cell receptor (beta chain) originates from a study of radiotherapy plus CTLA-4 blockade in lung cancer. TCRdb's table, derived via immunoSEQ multiplex PCR, lists solely in-frame clones and lacks some. The sample has about 43,000 clones, about 70% seen once. The CDR3 is made up of 17 amino acids. Germline V gene data show CDR1 as SEHNR and CDR2 as FQNEAQ (reference sequence). The ends lost 1 base at V and 6 bases at J; junction bases unmatched: 10. The chain joins TRBV7-9 to TRBJ2-2; TRBD1 matches at 8 bases. This receptor was obtained from a human donor with non-small cell lung cancer who had a partial response to radiotherapy plus ipilimumab. The source was peripheral blood, collected from a patient treated with radiotherapy plus ipilimumab. This chain's CDR3 is CASSLGQGAFSAGELFF. The CDR3, as DNA: TGTGCCAGCAGCTTAGGTCAGGGGGCTTTCTCTGCCGGGGAGCTGTTTTTT.